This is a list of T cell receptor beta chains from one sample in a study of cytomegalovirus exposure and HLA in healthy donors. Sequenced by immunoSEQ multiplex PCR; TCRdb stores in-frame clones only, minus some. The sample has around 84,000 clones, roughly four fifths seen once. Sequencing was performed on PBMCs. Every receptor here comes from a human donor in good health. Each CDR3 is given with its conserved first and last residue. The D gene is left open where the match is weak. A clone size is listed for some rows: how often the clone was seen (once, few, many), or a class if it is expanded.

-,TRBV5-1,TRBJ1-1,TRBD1,CASSFRDRAREAFF,TGCGCCAGCAGCTTCCGGGACAGGGCTCGTGAAGCTTTCTTT
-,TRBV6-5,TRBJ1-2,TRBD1,CASRATGRLYGYTF,TGTGCCAGCAGAGCGACAGGGCGGCTCTATGGCTACACCTTC
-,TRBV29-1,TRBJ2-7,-,CSTSRGTPGEQYF,TGCAGCACCTCCAGGGGCACTCCGGGCGAGCAGTACTTC
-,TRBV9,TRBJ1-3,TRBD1,CASSAGQGAPRSGNTIYF,TGTGCCAGCAGCGCAGGACAGGGGGCGCCTAGGTCTGGAAACACCATATATTTT
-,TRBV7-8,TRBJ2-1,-,CASSSWTESYNEQFF,TGTGCCAGCAGCTCGTGGACAGAGTCCTACAATGAGCAGTTCTTC
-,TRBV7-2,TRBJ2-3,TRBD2,CASSRLAGNVADTQYF,TGTGCCAGCAGTCGTCTAGCGGGGAATGTAGCAGATACGCAGTATTTT
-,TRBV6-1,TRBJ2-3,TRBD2,CASSETSGGAINTQYF,TGTGCCAGCAGTGAAACGAGCGGGGGGGCGATTAATACGCAGTATTTT
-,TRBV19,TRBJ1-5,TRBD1,CASSIGPGQGRRQPQHF,TGTGCCAGTAGTATAGGCCCGGGACAGGGGAGAAGGCAGCCCCAGCATTTT
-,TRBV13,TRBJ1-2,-,CASSLRPGRGYGYTF,TGTGCCAGCAGCTTACGCCCAGGGCGGGGCTATGGCTACACCTTC
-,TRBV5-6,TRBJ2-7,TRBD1,CASSFGTGSYEQYF,TGTGCCAGCAGCTTTGGGACAGGGTCCTACGAGCAGTACTTC
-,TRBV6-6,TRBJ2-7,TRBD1,CASIRGQGSYEQYF,TGTGCCAGCATCCGGGGACAGGGTAGTTACGAGCAGTACTTC
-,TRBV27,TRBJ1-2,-,CASSLGQTYGYTF,TGTGCCAGCAGTTTAGGGCAGACCTATGGCTACACCTTC
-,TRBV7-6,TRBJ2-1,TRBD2,CASSLAGAGEQFF,TGTGCCAGCAGCTTAGCGGGAGCGGGGGAGCAGTTCTTC
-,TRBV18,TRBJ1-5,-,CASSPNEMNQPQHF,TGTGCCAGCTCACCAAACGAGATGAATCAGCCCCAGCATTTT
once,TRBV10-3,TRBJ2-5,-,CAISESTLDSWSETQYF,TGTGCCATCAGTGAGTCGACCCTCGACTCCTGGTCGGAGACCCAGTACTTC
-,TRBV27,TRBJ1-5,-,CATHPRGSNQPQNF,TGTGCCACCCACCCCAGGGGAAGCAATCAGCCCCAGAATTTT
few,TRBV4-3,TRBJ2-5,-,CASSRTSEETQYF,TGCGCCAGCAGCCGTACTAGTGAAGAGACCCAGTACTTC
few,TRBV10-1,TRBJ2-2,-,CASSEVEEALGGELFF,TGCGCCAGCAGTGAGGTCGAAGAGGCCTTGGGCGGGGAGCTGTTTTTT
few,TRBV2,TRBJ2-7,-,CASKGVVSYEQYF,TGTGCCAGCAAAGGGGTCGTCTCCTACGAGCAGTACTTC
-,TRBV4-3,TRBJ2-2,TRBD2,CASSQWGTSGGHSTGELFF,TGCGCCAGCAGCCAATGGGGGACTAGCGGGGGTCACTCCACCGGGGAGCTGTTTTTT
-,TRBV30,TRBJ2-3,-,CAWSVQISTDTQYF,TGTGCCTGGAGTGTGCAGATTAGCACAGATACGCAGTATTTT
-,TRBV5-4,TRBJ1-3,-,CASSFWGLGNTIYF,TGTGCCAGCAGCTTCTGGGGGCTTGGAAACACCATATATTTT
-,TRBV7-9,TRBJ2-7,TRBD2,CASSLASGGTKEQYF,TGTGCCAGCAGCTTAGCTAGCGGGGGGACGAAAGAGCAGTACTTC
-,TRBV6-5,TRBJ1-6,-,CASSYLGPNSPLHF,TGTGCCAGCAGTTACCTCGGTCCCAATTCACCCCTCCACTTT
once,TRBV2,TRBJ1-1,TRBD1,CASNLQGAGTEAFF,TGTGCCAGCAACCTACAGGGGGCTGGAACTGAAGCTTTCTTT
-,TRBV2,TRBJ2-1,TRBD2,CASRPTGGPSYNEQFF,TGTGCCAGCAGGCCCACGGGGGGGCCCTCCTACAATGAGCAGTTCTTC
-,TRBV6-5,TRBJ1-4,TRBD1,CATQQGFNEKLFF,TGTGCCACTCAACAGGGGTTTAATGAAAAACTGTTTTTT
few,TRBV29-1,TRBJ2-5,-,CSVVGTDGETQYF,TGCAGCGTTGTAGGTACTGACGGGGAGACCCAGTACTTC
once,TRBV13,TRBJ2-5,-,CASSPGAEETQYF,TGTGCCAGCAGCCCCGGAGCAGAGGAGACCCAGTACTTC
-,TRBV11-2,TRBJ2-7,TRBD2,CASSLTSGGAYEQYF,TGTGCCAGCAGCTTAACTAGCGGGGGTGCCTACGAGCAGTACTTC
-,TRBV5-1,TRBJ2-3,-,CASSPRPASPSTDTQYF,TGCGCCAGCAGCCCGCGGCCGGCATCCCCTAGCACAGATACGCAGTATTTT
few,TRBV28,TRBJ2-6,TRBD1,CASSLGDRGSGANVLTF,TGTGCCAGCAGTTTAGGCGACAGGGGGTCTGGGGCCAACGTCCTGACTTTC
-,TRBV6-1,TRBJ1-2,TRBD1,CASSPGTGNYGYTF,TGTGCCAGCAGTCCCGGGACAGGGAACTATGGCTACACCTTC
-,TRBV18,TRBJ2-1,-,CASSPQGGDYNEQFF,TGTGCCAGCTCACCACAAGGGGGGGACTACAATGAGCAGTTCTTC
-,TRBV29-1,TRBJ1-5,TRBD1,CSASGGGNQPQNF,TGCAGCGCCTCAGGGGGCGGCAATCAGCCCCAGAATTTT
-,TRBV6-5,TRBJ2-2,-,CASSALTSTGELFF,TGTGCCAGCAGTGCCCTGACTAGCACCGGGGAGCTGTTTTTT
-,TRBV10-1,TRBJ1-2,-,CASSEDRLYGYTF,TGCGCCAGCAGTGAGGACAGGCTCTATGGCTACACCTTC